Each of the 3 T cell receptor beta chains below was sequenced from the same sample in a study of T cells in Graves' hyperthyroidism and ophthalmopathy. There were TCR beta CDR3 regions amplified from RNA transcripts. The TCR CDR3 was amplified in a first-round RT-PCR using the HTBI primer set. TCRdb itself ran the multiplex PCR reads through MiXCR, one entry per CDR3 protein. The sample comprises approximately 560,000 distinct CDR3 sequences, about half of which are singletons, and about 7.9% rests with the top ten. The specimen sequenced was peripheral blood or thyroid tissue (not recorded which). The receptors derive from a woman between 18 and 30 years old with Graves' hyperthyroidism.

This clonotype occurred a few times. The chain has TRBV2 and TRBJ2-7; 14 bases align to TRBD2. Germline assignment: CDR1 SNHLY and CDR2 FYNNEI. This CDR3 is 14 amino acids long. V trimming: 7 bases; J trimming: 5 bases; junction bases outside the gene matches: 4. The CDR3 nucleotides are TGTGCCAGCAAGGGGACTAGCGGGAGTCACGAGCAGTACTTC. Its translation: CASKGTSGSHEQYF.

This clonotype was observed at least ten times. This sequence joins TRBV29-1 and TRBJ1-4, with D possibly being TRBD1 (5 bases). Germline loops: CDR1 SQVTM, CDR2 ANQGSEA. CDR3 length: 14 amino acids. V lost 5 bases to trimming and J lost 0 bases, with 10 bases between them. Here the CDR3 DNA reads TGCAGCGTTACCCAGGGTGCAACTAATGAAAAACTGTTTTTT. Translation gives CSVTQGATNEKLFF.

The table lists this clonotype with a few counts. V and J are TRBV7-8 and TRBJ1-5, with unresolved D. CDR1 is SGHVS and CDR2 is FQNEAQ in the germline V gene. V was shortened by 6 bases and J by 1 base, with 16 bases between the two germline ends. This CDR3 comprises 16 residues. The CDR3 sequence is CASSEIGDWSNQPQHF. As DNA, the CDR3 is TGTGCCAGCAGTGAAATCGGGGATTGGAGCAATCAGCCCCAGCATTTT.